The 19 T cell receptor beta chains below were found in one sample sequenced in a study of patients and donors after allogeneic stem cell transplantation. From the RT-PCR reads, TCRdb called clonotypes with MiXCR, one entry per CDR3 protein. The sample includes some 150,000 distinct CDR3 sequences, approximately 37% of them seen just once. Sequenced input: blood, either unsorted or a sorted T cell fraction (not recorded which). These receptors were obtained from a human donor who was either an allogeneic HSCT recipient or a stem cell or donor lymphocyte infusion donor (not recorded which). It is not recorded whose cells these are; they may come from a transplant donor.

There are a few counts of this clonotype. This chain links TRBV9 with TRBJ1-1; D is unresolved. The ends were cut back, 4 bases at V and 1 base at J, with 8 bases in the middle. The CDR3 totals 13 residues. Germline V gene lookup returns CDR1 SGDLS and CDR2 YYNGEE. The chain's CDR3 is CASSTVENTEAFF. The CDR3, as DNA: TGTGCCAGCAGCACAGTAGAGAACACTGAAGCTTTCTTT.

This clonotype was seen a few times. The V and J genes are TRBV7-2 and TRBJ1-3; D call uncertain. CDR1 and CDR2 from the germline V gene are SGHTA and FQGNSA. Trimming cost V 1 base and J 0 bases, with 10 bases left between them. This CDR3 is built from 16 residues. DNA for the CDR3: TGTGCCAGCAGCTTAGAAATCGGGGTCTCTGGAAACACCATATATTTT. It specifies CASSLEIGVSGNTIYF.

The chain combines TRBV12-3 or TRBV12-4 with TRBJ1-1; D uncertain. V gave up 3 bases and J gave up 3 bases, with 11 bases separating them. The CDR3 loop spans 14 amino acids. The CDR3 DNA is TGTGCCAGCAGTTTTGTGGGGTCGGACACTGAAGCTTTCTTT. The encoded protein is CASSFVGSDTEAFF.

This CDR3 reads CASSPLAATDTQYF. In nucleotides, the CDR3 is TGTGCCAGCAGCCCGCTAGCGGCCACAGATACGCAGTATTTT. The chain links TRBV7-3 to TRBJ2-3; TRBD2 aligns across 7 bases. With 5 bases clipped from V and 2 bases from J, the junction kept 4 bases outside the gene matches. Germline CDR1 and CDR2: SGHTA and FQGTGA. The length of the CDR3 is 14 residues.

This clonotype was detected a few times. The CDR3 DNA reads TGTGCCAGCAGTTACCGACAGGGGAGAGATGCTTTCTTT. Translation: CASSYRQGRDAFF. The rearrangement joins TRBV6-5 to TRBJ1-1; 8 nucleotides align to TRBD1. Losses at the gene ends were 2 bases for V and 11 bases for J; bases not matched to a gene: 7. Germline V lookup: CDR1 MNHEY, CDR2 SVGAGI. The CDR3 extends over 13 amino acids.

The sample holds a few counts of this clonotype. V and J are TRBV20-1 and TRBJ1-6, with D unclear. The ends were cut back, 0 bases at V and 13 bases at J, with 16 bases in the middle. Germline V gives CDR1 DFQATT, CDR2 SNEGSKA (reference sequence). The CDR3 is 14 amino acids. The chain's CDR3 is CSARDFAAPRPLHF. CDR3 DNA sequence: TGCAGTGCTAGAGATTTTGCCGCTCCCAGGCCCCTCCACTTT.

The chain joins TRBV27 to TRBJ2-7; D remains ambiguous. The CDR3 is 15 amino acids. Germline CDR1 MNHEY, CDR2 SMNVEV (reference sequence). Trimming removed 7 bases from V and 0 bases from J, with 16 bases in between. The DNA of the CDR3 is TGTGCCAGCAAGCTTCGGTCGCTGGGCTCCTACGAGCAGTACGTC. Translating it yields CASKLRSLGSYEQYV.

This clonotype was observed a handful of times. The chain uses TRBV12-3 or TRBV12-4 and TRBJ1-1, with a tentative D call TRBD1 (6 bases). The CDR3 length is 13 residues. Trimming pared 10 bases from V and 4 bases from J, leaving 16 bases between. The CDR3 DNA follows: TGTGCCACCTCCTGGGGAGGGGGCACTGAAGCTTTCTTT. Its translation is CATSWGGGTEAFF.

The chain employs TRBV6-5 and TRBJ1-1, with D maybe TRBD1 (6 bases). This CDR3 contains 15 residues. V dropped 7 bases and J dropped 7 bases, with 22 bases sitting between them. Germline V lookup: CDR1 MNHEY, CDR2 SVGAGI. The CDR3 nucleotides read TGTGCCAGCACCCGCCACACACAGGAACAGGGTGAAGCTTTCTTT. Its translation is CASTRHTQEQGEAFF.

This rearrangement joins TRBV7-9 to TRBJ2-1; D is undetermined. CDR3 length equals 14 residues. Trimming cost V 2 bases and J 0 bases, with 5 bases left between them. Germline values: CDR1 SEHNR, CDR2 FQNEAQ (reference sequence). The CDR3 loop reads CASSLKSSYNEQFF. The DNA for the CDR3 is TGTGCCAGCAGCTTAAAAAGCTCCTACAATGAGCAGTTCTTC.

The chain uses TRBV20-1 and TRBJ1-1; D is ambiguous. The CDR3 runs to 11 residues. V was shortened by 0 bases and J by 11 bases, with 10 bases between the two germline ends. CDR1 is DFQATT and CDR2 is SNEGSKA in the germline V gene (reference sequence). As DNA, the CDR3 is TGCAGTGCTAGAGAGGGATCGGGGGCTTTCTTT. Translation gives CSAREGSGAFF.

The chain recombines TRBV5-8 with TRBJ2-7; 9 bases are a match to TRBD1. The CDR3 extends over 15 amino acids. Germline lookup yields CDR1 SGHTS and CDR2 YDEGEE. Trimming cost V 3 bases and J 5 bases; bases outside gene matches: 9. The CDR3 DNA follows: TGTGCCAGCAGCTGGGGACAGGGTTCGAGCGACGAGCAGTACTTC. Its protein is CASSWGQGSSDEQYF.

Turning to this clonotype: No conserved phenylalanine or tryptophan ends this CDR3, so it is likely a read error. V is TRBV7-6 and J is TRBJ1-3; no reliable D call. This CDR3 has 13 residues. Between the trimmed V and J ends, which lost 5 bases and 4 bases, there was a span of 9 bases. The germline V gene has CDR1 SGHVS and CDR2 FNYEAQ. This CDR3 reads CASSPIGGNTIYL. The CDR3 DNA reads TGTGCCAGCAGCCCCATCGGGGGAAACACCATATATTTG.

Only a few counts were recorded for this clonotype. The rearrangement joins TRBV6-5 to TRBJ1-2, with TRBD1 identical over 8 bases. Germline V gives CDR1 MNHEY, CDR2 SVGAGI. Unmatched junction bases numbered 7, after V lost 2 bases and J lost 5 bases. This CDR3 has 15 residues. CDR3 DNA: TGTGCCAGCAGTTACGACGGACAGGGAGTGTATGGCTACACCTTC. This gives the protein CASSYDGQGVYGYTF.

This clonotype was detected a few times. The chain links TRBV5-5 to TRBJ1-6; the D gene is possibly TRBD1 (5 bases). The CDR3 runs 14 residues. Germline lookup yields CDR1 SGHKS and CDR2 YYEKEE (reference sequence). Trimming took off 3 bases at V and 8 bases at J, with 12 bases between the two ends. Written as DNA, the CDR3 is TGTGCCAGCAGCTCGGAAGGGGAAGATTCACCCCTCCACTTT. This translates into CASSSEGEDSPLHF.

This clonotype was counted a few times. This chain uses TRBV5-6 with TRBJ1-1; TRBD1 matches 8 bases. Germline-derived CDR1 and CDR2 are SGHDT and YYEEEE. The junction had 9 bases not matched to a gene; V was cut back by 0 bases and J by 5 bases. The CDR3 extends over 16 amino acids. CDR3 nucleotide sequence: TGTGCCAGCAGCTTGGAGCCAGGGGGCGCGGGGACTGAAGCTTTCTTT. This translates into CASSLEPGGAGTEAFF.

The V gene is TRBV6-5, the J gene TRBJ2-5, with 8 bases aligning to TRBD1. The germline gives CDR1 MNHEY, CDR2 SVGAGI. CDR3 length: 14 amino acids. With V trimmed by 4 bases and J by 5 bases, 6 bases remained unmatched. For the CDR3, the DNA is TGTGCCAGCAGTTTCACAGGGGGACGGGAGACCCAGTACTTC. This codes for CASSFTGGRETQYF.

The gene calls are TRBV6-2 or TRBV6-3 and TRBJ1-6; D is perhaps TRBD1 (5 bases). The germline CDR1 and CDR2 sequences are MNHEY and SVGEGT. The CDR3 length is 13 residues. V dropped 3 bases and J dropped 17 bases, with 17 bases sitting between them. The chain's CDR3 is CASSYSGTAVIHF. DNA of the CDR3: TGTGCCAGCAGTTATTCGGGGACCGCCGTCATCCACTTT.

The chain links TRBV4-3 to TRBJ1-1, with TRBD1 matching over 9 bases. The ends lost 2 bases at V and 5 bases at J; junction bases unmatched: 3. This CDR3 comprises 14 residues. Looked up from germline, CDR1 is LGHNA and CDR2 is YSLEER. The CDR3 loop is CASSQTTGGTEAFF. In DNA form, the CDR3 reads TGCGCCAGCAGCCAAACGACAGGGGGGACTGAAGCTTTCTTT.